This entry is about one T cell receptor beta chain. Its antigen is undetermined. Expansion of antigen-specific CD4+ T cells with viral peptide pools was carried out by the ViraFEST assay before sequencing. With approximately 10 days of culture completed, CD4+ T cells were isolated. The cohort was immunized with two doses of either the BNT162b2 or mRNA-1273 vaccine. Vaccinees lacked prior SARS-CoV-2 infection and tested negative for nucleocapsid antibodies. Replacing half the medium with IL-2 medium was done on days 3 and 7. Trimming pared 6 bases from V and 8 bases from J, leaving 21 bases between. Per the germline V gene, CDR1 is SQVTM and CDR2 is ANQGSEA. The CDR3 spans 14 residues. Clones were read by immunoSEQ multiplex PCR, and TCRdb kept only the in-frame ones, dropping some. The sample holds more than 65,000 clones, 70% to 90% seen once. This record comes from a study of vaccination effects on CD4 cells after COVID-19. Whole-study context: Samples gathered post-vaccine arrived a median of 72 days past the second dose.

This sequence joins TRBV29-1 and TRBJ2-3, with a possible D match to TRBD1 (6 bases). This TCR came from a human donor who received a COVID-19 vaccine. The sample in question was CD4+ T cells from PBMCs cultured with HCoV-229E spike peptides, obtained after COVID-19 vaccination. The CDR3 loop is CSVLTGLPQGTQYF. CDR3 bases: TGCAGCGTGCTGACAGGCCTTCCACAGGGTACGCAGTATTTT.